This TCR beta chain stems from a study of T cells in placental villitis. Regarding the study in general: Two of the control placentae were obtained from preterm deliveries, but no significant pathology was found on examination. The study tested an allograft-versus-infection hypothesis by comparing placental TCR-beta repertoires in villitis of unknown etiology, unaffected controls matched for gestational age, and infectious villitis. The paper as a whole reports these results and caveats: Paraffin blocks contained small amounts of decidua, so some captured T cells, especially in controls, may have been decidual rather than villous infiltrates. CMV-specific clone frequencies were lower in villitis of unknown etiology than in infectious CMV cases (roughly 0.001 vs 0.011), and villitis of unknown etiology did not differ from controls on this measure. Clonality was higher in villitis of unknown etiology placentae than in controls (median about 0.059 versus 0.0061, p=0.0025), a result indicating clonal expansion. Bulk tissue sequencing could not distinguish helper, regulatory or cytotoxic T cells, nor maternal versus fetal T cells, and excluded gamma-delta receptors.

Amplification of TCR-beta CDR3 regions from genomic DNA was performed with the immunoSEQ v4 bias-controlled multiplex PCR assay, which was run blinded to group allocation. To estimate nucleated cell and T cell quantities per sample, reference gene primers were included together with the TCR-beta primers. Sequencing of the libraries was performed on an Illumina MiSeq with a 100-cycle paired-end protocol. From the authors' description of their analysis: Diversity and richness were calculated in immunoSEQ Analyzer software, with richness determined by iChao1 and clonality derived from Pielou evenness and Shannon diversity (0-1, with higher values meaning less diverse). CDR3 amino acid sequences with V/J genes were queried against VDJdb for CMV, EBV and influenza A specificities using confidence 3 and substitution 2. The Morisita-Horn index was used to assess TCR-beta amino acid clonotype overlap between villitis of unknown etiology, infectious villitis and control repertoires. Held by TCRdb, this immuneACCESS table contains in-frame sequences only and omits some clones. Under half of the omission traces to an unresolved V gene where checked; the cause of the rest is unknown. That table gives V, J and clone size, and the DNA gave D and trimming. The sample table holds a few hundred clones, of which 90% to 95% were seen once. About 10% of the sample comes from the top ten.

Ten to eleven control placentae without villitis were matched to the villitis of unknown etiology cases on the basis of gestational age at delivery. After delivery, placentae were collected and subjected to gross and histological evaluation prior to the selection of archival tissue. Five 10-micron scrolls were cut from each FFPE block, and DNA was then isolated using the AllPrep DNA/RNA FFPE Tissue kit. DNA concentration and purity were checked by NanoDrop, and RNA quality was assessed on a Bioanalyzer. The V end loses 4 bases and the J end loses 1 base, and a stretch of 2 bases separates them. From its cysteine to its phenylalanine, the CDR3 spans 11 amino acids. Only the CDR3 DNA is retained, 33 bases long and in frame from the first base. Sequences LGHDT (CDR1) and YNNKEL (CDR2) are obtained from the germline V gene (reference sequence). With regard to this clone: Its antigen specificity is not known. No base-level quality is on record; no much larger clone is a single base apart.

The specimen sequenced was placental tissue containing maternal and fetal cells. This clonotype originated in a human donor in good health; the placental T cells may come from both mother and fetus. This chain joins TRBV3-1 (or the pseudogene TRBV3-2) to TRBJ2-7, with no D gene named confidently. The CDR3 in this case is CASSLSYEQYF. Here is the DNA: TGTGCCAGCAGCCTATCCTACGAGCAGTACTTC.